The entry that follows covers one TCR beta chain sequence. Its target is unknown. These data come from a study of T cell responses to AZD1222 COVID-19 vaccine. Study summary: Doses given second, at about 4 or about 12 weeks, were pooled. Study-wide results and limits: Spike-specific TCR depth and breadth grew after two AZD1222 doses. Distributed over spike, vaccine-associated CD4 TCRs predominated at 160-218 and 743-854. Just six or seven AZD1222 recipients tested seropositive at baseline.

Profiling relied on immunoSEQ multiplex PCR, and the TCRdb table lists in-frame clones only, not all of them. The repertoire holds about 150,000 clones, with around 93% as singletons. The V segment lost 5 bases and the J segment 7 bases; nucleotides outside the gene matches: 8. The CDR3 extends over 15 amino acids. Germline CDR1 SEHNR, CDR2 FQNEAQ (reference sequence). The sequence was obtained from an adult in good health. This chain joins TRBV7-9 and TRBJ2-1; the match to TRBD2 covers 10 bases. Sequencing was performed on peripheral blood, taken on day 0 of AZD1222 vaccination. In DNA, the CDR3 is TGTGCCAGCAGCGATTCAGCGGGAGGGGGTAATGAGCAGTTCTTC. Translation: CASSDSAGGGNEQFF. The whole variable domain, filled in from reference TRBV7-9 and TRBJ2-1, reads DTGVSQNPRHKITKRGQNVTFRCDPISEHNRLYWYRQTLGQGPEFLTYFQNEAQLEKSRLLSDRFSAERPKGSFSTLEIQRTEQGDSAMYLCASSDSAGGGNEQFFGPGTRLTVL.